One sample yielded the 10 T cell receptor beta chains listed below, sequenced in a study of blood T cell repertoires in COVID-19. Sequencing was performed with immunoSEQ multiplex PCR; in TCRdb, only in-frame clones are kept and a portion is missing. The profile shows under 350,000 clones, about nine tenths of them singletons. Specimen: peripheral blood. The receptors derive from a middle-aged man with acute or convalescent COVID-19.

The V call is TRBV6-5, the J call TRBJ1-2; tentatively, D is TRBD1 (6 bases). V was shortened by 6 bases and J by 3 bases, with 11 bases between the two germline ends. There are 13 residues in the CDR3. The germline V gene has CDR1 MNHEY and CDR2 SVGAGI. The CDR3 sequence: CASRLSGDYGYTF. In DNA, the CDR3 is TGTGCCAGCAGACTATCAGGGGACTATGGCTACACCTTC.

On this clone itself: Other DNA sequences from this sample encode an identical CDR3 as well. The chain employs TRBV9 and TRBJ1-6; a weak D match, TRBD1 (6 bases). The CDR3 totals 12 residues. V dropped 4 bases and J dropped 10 bases, with 9 bases sitting between them. CDR1 and CDR2 from the germline V gene are SGDLS and YYNGEE. The DNA for the CDR3 is TGTGCCAGCAGCCCGGGGGGCTCACCCCTCCACTTT. Translating it yields CASSPGGSPLHF.

The J gene is TRBJ1-1, the V gene TRBV18; 8 bases are a match to TRBD1. V lost 3 bases to trimming and J lost 0 bases; unmatched junction nucleotides: 9. The germline V gene encodes CDR1 KGHSH and CDR2 LQKENI. The CDR3 extends over 17 amino acids. In DNA form, the CDR3 reads TGTGCCAGCTCACCGGCCACAGGGGGGATCATGAACACTGAAGCTTTCTTT. Translating gives CASSPATGGIMNTEAFF.

V usage is TRBV13 and J usage is TRBJ2-5; D might be TRBD1 (6 bases). The CDR3 runs to 14 residues. Germline V CDR1 and CDR2: PRHDT, FYEKMQ (reference sequence). Trimming shortened V by 4 bases and J by 5 bases, and 14 bases separated the two germline ends. The CDR3 nucleotides read TGTGCCAGCAGCTCGACAGGCGTTGTCGAGACCCAGTACTTC. It encodes CASSSTGVVETQYF.

This chain connects TRBV4-1 to TRBJ2-4; perhaps TRBD1 as D (5 bases). Germline-derived CDR1 and CDR2 are MGHRA and YSYEKL. Trimming removed 2 bases at V and 0 bases at J, with 11 bases between. This CDR3 comprises 16 residues. DNA of the CDR3: TGCGCCAGCAGCCAAAGGGGCCTGGGAGCCAAAAACATTCAGTACTTC. It is translated as CASSQRGLGAKNIQYF.

The chain combines TRBV11-1 with TRBJ1-1; perhaps TRBD1 as D (5 bases). V lost 3 bases and J 0 bases, leaving 14 bases between the germline ends. The germline gives CDR1 SGHAT, CDR2 FQDESV (reference sequence). The CDR3 runs 16 residues. For the CDR3, the DNA is TGTGCCAGCAGCTTGAGACGGGGGGTGATGAACACTGAAGCTTTCTTT. It yields the protein CASSLRRGVMNTEAFF.

The rearrangement uses TRBV18 and TRBJ1-4, with D possibly TRBD1 on 5 matching bases. CDR3 length: 17 residues. V lost 3 bases and J lost 2, with 16 bases in between. Germline V CDR1 and CDR2: KGHSH, LQKENI. This CDR3 reads CASSPNVGRATNEKLFF. As DNA, the CDR3 is TGTGCCAGCTCACCCAACGTGGGCAGGGCGACTAATGAAAAACTGTTTTTT.

CDR3 sequence reads: CAWSGTVFYEQYF. As DNA, the CDR3 is TGTGCCTGGAGTGGGACAGTCTTCTACGAGCAGTACTTC. This chain links TRBV30 with TRBJ2-7, with D possibly matching TRBD1 (6 bases). This CDR3 has 13 residues. V lost 1 base and J lost 3, with 10 bases in between. Germline CDR1 reads GTSNPN; CDR2 reads SVGIG (reference sequence).

This clone was found once. The chain has TRBV2 and TRBJ2-7, with D uncertain. The CDR3 is made up of 14 amino acids. Germline CDR1 SNHLY, CDR2 FYNNEI. Trimming pared 0 bases from V and 6 bases from J, leaving 12 bases between. CDR3 amino acids: CASSEARSLPEQYF. The CDR3 DNA follows: TGTGCCAGCAGTGAAGCGCGGTCCCTTCCCGAGCAGTACTTC.

The table lists this clone with a few counts. The V and J genes are TRBV18 and TRBJ2-5; D is perhaps TRBD2 (5 bases). V lost 3 bases, J lost 5 bases, and 13 bases lay in between. The germline gives CDR1 KGHSH, CDR2 LQKENI. The CDR3 spans 14 residues. This chain's CDR3 is CASSPRALGETQYF. Here the CDR3 DNA reads TGTGCCAGCTCACCGAGGGCCCTCGGGGAGACCCAGTACTTC.